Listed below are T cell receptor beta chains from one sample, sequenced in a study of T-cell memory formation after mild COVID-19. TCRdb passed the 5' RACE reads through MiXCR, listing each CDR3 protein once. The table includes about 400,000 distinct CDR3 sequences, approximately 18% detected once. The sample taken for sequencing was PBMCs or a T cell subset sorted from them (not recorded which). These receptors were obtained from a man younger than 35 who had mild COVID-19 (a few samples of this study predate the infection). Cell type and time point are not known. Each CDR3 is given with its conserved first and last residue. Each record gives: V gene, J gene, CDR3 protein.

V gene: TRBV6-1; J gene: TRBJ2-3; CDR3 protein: CASSPGLAGGSDTQYF
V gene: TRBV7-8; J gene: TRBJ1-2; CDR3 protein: CASSSSTGNYGYTF
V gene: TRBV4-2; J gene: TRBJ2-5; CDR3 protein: CASSQDPEHETQYF
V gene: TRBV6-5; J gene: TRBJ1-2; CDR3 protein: CASSGDRDNYGYTF
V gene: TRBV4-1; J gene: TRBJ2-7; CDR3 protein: CASSPISGIGEQYF
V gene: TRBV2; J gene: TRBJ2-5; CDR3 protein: CASKSQGEETQYF
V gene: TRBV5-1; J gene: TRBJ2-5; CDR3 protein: CASSLGTSGEETQYF
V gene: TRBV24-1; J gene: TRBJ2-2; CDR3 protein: CATSDSGQNTGELFF
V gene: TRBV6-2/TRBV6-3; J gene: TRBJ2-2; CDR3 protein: CASSPRGGGTGELFF
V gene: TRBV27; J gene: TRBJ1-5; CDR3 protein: CASGRGSQHF
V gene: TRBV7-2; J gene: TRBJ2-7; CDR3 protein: CASSEGEVAGLYEQYF
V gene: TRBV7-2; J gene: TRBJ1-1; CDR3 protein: CASSMTQNTEAFF
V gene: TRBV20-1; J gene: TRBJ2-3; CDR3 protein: CSATTMGRGSTDTQYF
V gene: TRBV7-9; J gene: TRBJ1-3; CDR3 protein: CASTPGVSGNTIYF
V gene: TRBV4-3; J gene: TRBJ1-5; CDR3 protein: CASSQAPGGNQPQHF
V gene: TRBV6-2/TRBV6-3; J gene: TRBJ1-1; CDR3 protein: CASREPPGAFF
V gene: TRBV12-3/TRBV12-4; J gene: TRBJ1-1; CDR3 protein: CDSSWVNTEAFF
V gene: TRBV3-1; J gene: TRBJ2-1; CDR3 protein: CASSRGLAGPGDEQFF
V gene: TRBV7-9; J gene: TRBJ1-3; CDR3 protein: CATSPPDSGNTIYF
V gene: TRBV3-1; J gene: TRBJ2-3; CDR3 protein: CASSQEARGDSDTQYF
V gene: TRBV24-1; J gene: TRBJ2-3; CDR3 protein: CATSDLGGAADTQYF
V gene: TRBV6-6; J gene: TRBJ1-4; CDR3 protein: CASSDSGATNEKLFF
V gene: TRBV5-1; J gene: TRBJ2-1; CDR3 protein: CASSWPRDRGRNEQFF
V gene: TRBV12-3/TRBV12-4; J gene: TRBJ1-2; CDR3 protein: CASSLIEGFYGYTF
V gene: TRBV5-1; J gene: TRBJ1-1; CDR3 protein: CASRSGSRENTEAFF
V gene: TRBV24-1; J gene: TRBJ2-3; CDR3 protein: CATSESPAGTDTQYF
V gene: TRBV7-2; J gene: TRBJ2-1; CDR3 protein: CASSLGTSSYNEQFF
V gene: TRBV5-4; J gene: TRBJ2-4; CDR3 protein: CASSSTSGAKNIQYF
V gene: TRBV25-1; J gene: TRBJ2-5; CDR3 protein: CASSEGAGAETQYF
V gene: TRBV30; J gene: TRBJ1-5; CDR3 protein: CAWSVMGNNQPQHF
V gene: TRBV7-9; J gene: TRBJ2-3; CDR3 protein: CASSDSGGRTDTQYF
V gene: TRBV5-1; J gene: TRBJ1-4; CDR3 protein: CASSLGRGTLREKLFF
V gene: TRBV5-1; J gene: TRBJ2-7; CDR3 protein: CASIADRAGEQYF
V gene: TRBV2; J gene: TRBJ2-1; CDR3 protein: CASSERGIAYNEQFF
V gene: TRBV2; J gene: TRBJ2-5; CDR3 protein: CASTSRRGQQTQYF
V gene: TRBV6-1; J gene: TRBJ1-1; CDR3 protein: CASRDRGRIEAFF
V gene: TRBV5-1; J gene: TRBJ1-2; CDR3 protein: CASSLAGQGHLLGPPTNYGYTF
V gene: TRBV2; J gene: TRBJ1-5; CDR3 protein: CASRDRELQPKHF
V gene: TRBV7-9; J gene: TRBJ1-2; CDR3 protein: CASSLLGGLGGYTF
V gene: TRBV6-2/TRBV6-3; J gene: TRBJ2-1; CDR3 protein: CASSPRINEQFF
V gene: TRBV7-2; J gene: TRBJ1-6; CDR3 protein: CASSLKDPNQYNSPLHF
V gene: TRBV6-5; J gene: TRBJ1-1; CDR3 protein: CASRPNGGANTEAFF